This TCR beta chain is drawn from a study of cytomegalovirus exposure and HLA in healthy donors. Study-level results: Overall, around 160 TCR beta chains were annotated as cytomegalovirus-associated. 87-base-pair reads could not separate some V segments, including TRBV6-2 and TRBV6-3. The number of N-insertions in an Asian-associated ancestry cluster was reportedly below the approximately 680-donor mean in a later analysis.

Trimming took 7 bases from V and 4 from J; bases not matched to a gene: 10. Germline CDR1 and CDR2: LNHDA and SQIVND (reference sequence). This CDR3 comprises 15 residues. Note on this clone: Its antigen is as yet unknown.

PCR used 60 Vbeta primers and 13 Jbeta primers. The assay was immunoSEQ multiplex PCR, and TCRdb's table has in-frame clones only and misses some. The repertoire holds more than 90,000 clones, with around 84% as singletons. The receptor was isolated from a man aged 25 to 40 in good health and CMV-seropositive. The chain has TRBV19 and TRBJ1-1, with 9 bases matching TRBD1. The sample consisted of PBMCs. CDR3 sequence: CASTGSRTGVTEAFF. The CDR3 DNA follows: TGTGCCAGTACCGGGTCCAGGACAGGGGTCACTGAAGCTTTCTTT. Drawing the rest from reference TRBV19 and TRBJ1-1, the complete variable domain is DGGITQSPKYLFRKEGQNVTLSCEQNLNHDAMYWYRQDPGQGLRLIYYSQIVNDFQKGDIAEGYSVSREKKESFPLTVTSAQKNPTAFYLCASTGSRTGVTEAFFGQGTRLTVV.